The 5 T cell receptor beta chains below all came from one sample that was sequenced in a study of blood T cell repertoires in COVID-19. Repertoires were generated with immunoSEQ multiplex PCR, while TCRdb's copy carries only in-frame clones and drops some. The sample shows 190,000 or so clones, 65% to 90% of them seen only once. Source material: PBMCs or T cells enriched from blood (not recorded which). Receptor source: a man in his forties who had recovered from COVID-19.

J is TRBJ2-2 and V is TRBV28, with 9 bases that match TRBD1. Trimming removed 2 bases from V and 7 bases from J; junction bases left unmatched: 8. In germline, CDR1 is MDHEN, CDR2 SYDVKM. CDR3 length equals 16 residues. DNA for the CDR3: TGTGCCAGCAGTTTAATAGGGACAGGGAGACGCGGGGAGCTGTTTTTT. This sequence encodes CASSLIGTGRRGELFF.

This sequence joins TRBV10-3 and TRBJ1-2; 8 bases are a match to TRBD1. CDR3 length: 15 amino acids. V dropped 6 bases and J dropped 5; count of bases not matched to a gene: 11. CDR1 and CDR2 (germline): ENHRY, SYGVKD. CDR3 nucleotide sequence: TGTGCCATCAGGACCCAGACAGGGGAAAGTTATGGCTACACCTTC. Translation: CAIRTQTGESYGYTF.

The chain has TRBV19 and TRBJ1-1; no firm D call. V was trimmed by 7 bases and J by 6 bases, leaving 15 bases between them. Germline lookup yields CDR1 LNHDA and CDR2 SQIVND (reference sequence). The CDR3 consists of 13 residues. The CDR3 is CASKPRVSAEAFF. The CDR3 bases are TGTGCCAGTAAACCGAGGGTATCCGCTGAAGCTTTCTTT.

This chain uses TRBV30 with TRBJ2-1; 9 bases agree with TRBD2. The germline gives CDR1 GTSNPN, CDR2 SVGIG (reference sequence). Trimming at V came to 1 base and at J to 6 bases, leaving 13 bases not matched to a gene. The CDR3 is 17 amino acids. The CDR3 DNA sequence: TGTGCCTGGAGTGGGTTTGTCGGTAGCGGGAGTCGCAATGAGCAGTTCTTC. Its protein product is CAWSGFVGSGSRNEQFF.

A word on this clone: Other DNA sequences in the sample encode the same CDR3. The chain uses TRBV5-1 and TRBJ1-1; 8 bases match TRBD1. Germline assignment: CDR1 SGHRS and CDR2 YFSETQ. The CDR3 has 14 residues. V lost 3 bases to trimming and J lost 1 base; unmatched junction nucleotides: 2. The CDR3 nucleotides read TGCGCCAGCAGCTCGGGGACAGGGAACACTGAAGCTTTCTTT. Amino acid sequence: CASSSGTGNTEAFF.